This T cell receptor beta chain was identified during a study of chronic HIV infection and antiretroviral therapy (dated by TCRdb to 2013 to 2016). The protocol used for the library was 5' RACE. Instrument used: Illumina MiSeq. TCRdb passed the public sequencing reads through fastp at Q25 and MiXCR, retaining productive beta sequences. Each CDR3 protein gets just one entry, which takes the most common genes and DNA from the rows behind it. This sample is represented by some 43,000 distinct CDR3 sequences; approximately 19% of them were singletons. The ten largest account for under 3.5% of the sample. Concerning this clonotype: It has no known antigen specificity. No much larger clone is present one base from it, and per-base qualities are unavailable.

The TCR was taken from an adult who had HIV and had not received antiretroviral therapy, or was an uninfected healthy control (not recorded which). Sequenced sample: peripheral blood.

The CDR3 protein: CATSDGGQDYNEQFF. The nucleotides read TGTGCCACCAGTGATGGGGGACAGGACTACAATGAGCAGTTCTTC. The receptor chain draws on TRBV24-1 and TRBJ2-1, and TRBD1 aligns with 8 junction nucleotides. Trimming accounts for 3 bases at V and 3 bases at J, while the number of junction bases matched to no gene is 3. The CDR3 goes from the cysteine to the phenylalanine over 15 residues. The read is trimmed to its CDR3 DNA, 45 bases read in frame from base 1. The germline V gene encodes CDR1 KGHDR and CDR2 SFDVKD.